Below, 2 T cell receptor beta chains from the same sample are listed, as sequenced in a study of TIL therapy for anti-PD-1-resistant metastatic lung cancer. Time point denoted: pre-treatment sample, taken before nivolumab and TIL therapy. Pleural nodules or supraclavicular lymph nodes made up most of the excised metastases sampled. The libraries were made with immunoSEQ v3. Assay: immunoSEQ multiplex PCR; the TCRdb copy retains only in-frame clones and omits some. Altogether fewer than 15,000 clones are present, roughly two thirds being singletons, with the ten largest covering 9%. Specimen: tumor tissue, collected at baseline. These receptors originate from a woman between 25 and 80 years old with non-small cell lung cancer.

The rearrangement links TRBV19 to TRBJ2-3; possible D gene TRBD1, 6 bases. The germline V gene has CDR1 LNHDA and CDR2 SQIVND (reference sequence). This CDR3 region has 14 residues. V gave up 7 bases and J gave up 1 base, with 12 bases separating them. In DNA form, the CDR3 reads TGTGCCAGTATGGGGGCCAGCGGCACAGATACGCAGTATTTT. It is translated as CASMGASGTDTQYF.

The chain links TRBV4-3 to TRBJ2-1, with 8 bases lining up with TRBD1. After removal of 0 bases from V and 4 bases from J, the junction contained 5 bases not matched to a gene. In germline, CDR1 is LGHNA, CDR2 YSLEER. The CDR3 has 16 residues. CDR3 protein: CASSQDRQGAYNEQFF. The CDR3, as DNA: TGCGCCAGCAGCCAAGATCGCCAGGGGGCTTACAATGAGCAGTTCTTC.